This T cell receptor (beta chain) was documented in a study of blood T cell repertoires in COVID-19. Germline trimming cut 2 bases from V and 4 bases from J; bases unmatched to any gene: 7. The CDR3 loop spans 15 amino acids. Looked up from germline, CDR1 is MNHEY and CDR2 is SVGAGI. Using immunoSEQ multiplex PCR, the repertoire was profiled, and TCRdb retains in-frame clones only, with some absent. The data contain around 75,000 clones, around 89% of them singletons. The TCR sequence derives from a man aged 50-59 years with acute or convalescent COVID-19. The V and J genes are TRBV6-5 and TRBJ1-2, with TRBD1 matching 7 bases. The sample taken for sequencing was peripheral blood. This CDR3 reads CASSYVRGHGYGYTF. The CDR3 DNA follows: TGTGCCAGCAGTTACGTAAGGGGGCACGGCTATGGCTACACCTTC.